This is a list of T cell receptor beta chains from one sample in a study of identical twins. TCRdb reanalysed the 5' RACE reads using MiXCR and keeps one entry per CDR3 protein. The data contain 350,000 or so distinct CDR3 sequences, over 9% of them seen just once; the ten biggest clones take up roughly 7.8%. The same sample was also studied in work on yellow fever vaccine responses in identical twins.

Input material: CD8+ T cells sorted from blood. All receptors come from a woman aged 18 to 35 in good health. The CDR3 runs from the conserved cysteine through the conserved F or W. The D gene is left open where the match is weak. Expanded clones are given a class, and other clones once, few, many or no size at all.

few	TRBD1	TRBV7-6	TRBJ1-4	CASSRQGLDEKLFF	TGTGCCAGCAGCCGACAGGGGCTCGATGAAAAACTGTTTTTT
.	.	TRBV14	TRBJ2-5	CASRAPGQETQYF	TGTGCCAGCAGAGCGCCGGGTCAAGAGACCCAGTACTTC
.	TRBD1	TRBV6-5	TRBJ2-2	CASSFSQGAIKGTGELFF	TGTGCCAGCAGTTTCTCGCAGGGGGCGATTAAGGGGACCGGGGAGCTGTTTTTT
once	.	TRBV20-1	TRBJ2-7	CSASLGYGSYEQYF	TGCAGTGCTAGCCTTGGTTATGGGTCCTACGAGCAGTACTTC
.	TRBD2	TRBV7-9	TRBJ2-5	CASSPGRREGQETQYF	TGTGCCAGCAGCCCCGGTCGGCGGGAGGGCCAGGAGACCCAGTACTTC
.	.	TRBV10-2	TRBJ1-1	CASSFTGSGDTEAFF	TGCGCCAGCAGTTTTACAGGGTCTGGGGACACTGAAGCTTTCTTT
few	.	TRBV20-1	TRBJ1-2	CSASSADYGYTF	TGCAGTGCTAGCTCGGCAGACTATGGCTACACCTTC
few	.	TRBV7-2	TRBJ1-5	CASSLGEGLVSGQPQHF	TGTGCCAGCAGCTTAGGGGAGGGGCTAGTATCAGGGCAGCCCCAGCATTTT
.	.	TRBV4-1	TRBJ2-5	CASSQDSSRYETQYF	TGCGCCAGCAGCCAAGATTCGTCCAGGTACGAGACCCAGTACTTC
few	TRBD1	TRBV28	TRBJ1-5	CASSITGDQPQHF	TGTGCCAGCTCAATCACAGGGGATCAGCCCCAGCATTTT
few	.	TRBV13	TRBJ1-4	CASSLYDGRPGEKLFF	TGTGCCAGCAGCTTATATGATGGGAGGCCGGGTGAAAAACTGTTTTTT
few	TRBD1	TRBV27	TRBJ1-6	CASSFFRDRDSPLHF	TGTGCCAGCAGTTTTTTTCGGGACAGGGATTCACCCCTCCACTTT
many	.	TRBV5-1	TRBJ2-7	CASSYRDTLYSYEQYF	TGCGCCAGCAGCTACCGGGACACCCTTTACTCCTACGAGCAGTACTTC
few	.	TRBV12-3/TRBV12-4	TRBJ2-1	CASSYSPHEQFF	TGTGCCAGCAGTTATTCCCCGCATGAGCAGTTCTTC
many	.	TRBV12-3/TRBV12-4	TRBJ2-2	CASSFGGAAGELFF	TGTGCCAGCAGTTTTGGAGGAGCGGCCGGGGAGCTGTTTTTT
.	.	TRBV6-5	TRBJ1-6	CASSWEIHNSPLHF	TGTGCCAGCAGTTGGGAGATTCATAATTCACCCCTCCACTTT
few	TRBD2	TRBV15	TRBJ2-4	CATSRDVEAGVYNIQYF	TGTGCCACCAGCAGAGATGTAGAAGCGGGAGTTTATAACATTCAGTACTTC
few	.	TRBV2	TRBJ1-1	CAKDLNTEAFF	TGTGCCAAGGACTTGAACACTGAAGCTTTCTTT
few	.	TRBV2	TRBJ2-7	CAIRTVTYEQYF	TGTGCCATCCGGACAGTTACCTACGAGCAGTACTTC
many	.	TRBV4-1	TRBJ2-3	CASSQDTWGGTDTQYF	TGCGCCAGCAGCCAAGATACGTGGGGGGGCACAGATACGCAGTATTTT
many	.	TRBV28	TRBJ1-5	CASERWRNQPQHF	TGTGCCAGCGAAAGGTGGCGGAATCAGCCCCAGCATTTT
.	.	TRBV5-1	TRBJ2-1	CASSPTTSSYNEQFF	TGCGCCAGCAGCCCCACGACTAGCTCCTACAATGAGCAGTTCTTC
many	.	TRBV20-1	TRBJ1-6	CSAREYHAGQANSPLHF	TGCAGTGCTAGAGAATACCATGCGGGACAAGCTAATTCACCCCTCCACTTT
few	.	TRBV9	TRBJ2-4	CASSAWGEKNIQYF	TGTGCCAGCAGCGCCTGGGGTGAGAAAAACATTCAGTACTTC
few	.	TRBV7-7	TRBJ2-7	CASSLHMLGKLCQSYEQYF	TGTGCCAGCAGCTTACACATGTTGGGAAAATTATGTCAGTCCTACGAGCAGTACTTC
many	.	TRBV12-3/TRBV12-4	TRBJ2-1	CASSLDGPGDEQFF	TGTGCCAGCAGTTTAGACGGACCAGGGGATGAGCAGTTCTTC
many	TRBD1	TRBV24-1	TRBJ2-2	CATSDESQGAAGELFF	TGTGCCACCAGTGATGAATCACAGGGGGCAGCGGGGGAGCTGTTTTTT
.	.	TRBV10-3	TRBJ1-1	CAISAMGRYMNTEAFF	TGTGCCATCAGTGCGATGGGCAGGTACATGAACACTGAAGCTTTCTTT
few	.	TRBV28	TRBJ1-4	CASSNPTNEKLFF	TGTGCCAGCAGTAACCCAACTAATGAAAAACTGTTTTTT
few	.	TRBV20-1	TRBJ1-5	CSASDGLNQPQHF	TGCAGTGCTTCAGACGGACTCAATCAGCCCCAGCATTTT
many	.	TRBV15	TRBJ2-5	CATRRSREELETQYF	TGTGCCACCCGCAGGTCCAGGGAGGAATTAGAGACCCAGTACTTC
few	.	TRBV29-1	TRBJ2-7	CSVVWAGTTYEQYF	TGCAGCGTTGTATGGGCGGGGACGACCTACGAGCAGTACTTC
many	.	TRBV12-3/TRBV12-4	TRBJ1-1	CASSLIGTEAFF	TGTGCCAGCAGTTTAATCGGCACTGAAGCTTTCTTT
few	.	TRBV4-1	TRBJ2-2	CASSQGQANTGELFF	TGCGCCAGCAGCCAAGGGCAGGCGAACACCGGGGAGCTGTTTTTT
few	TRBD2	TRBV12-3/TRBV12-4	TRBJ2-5	CASRSGSLAGAETQYF	TGTGCCAGCAGGTCCGGTAGCCTAGCGGGAGCAGAGACCCAGTACTTC
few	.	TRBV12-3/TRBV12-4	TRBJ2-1	CASTLGRVRYNEQFF	TGTGCCAGCACCTTGGGTCGGGTGAGATACAATGAGCAGTTCTTC
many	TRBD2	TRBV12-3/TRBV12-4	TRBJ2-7	CASSQWGGHEQYF	TGTGCCAGCAGCCAATGGGGGGGTCACGAGCAGTACTTC
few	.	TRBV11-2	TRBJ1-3	CASSLESSSGNTIYF	TGTGCCAGCAGCTTAGAGTCTAGCTCTGGAAACACCATATATTTT
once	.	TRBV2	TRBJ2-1	CASIGSAPNEQFF	TGTGCCAGCATCGGGAGCGCCCCCAATGAGCAGTTCTTC
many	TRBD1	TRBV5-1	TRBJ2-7	CASSIPGQNYEQYF	TGCGCCAGCAGCATCCCGGGACAGAACTACGAGCAGTACTTC
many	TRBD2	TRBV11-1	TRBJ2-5	CASSEAGGTQYF	TGTGCCAGCTCCGAAGCGGGGGGGACCCAGTACTTC
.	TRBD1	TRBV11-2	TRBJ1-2	CASSSGTGVYHYGYTF	TGTGCCAGCAGCTCCGGGACAGGGGTGTATCACTATGGCTACACCTTC
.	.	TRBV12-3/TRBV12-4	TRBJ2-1	CASSLYSEFSYNEQFF	TGTGCCAGCAGTTTATATTCGGAATTCTCCTACAATGAGCAGTTCTTC
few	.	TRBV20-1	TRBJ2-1	CSARDLSGAGEQFF	TGCAGTGCTAGAGATCTCTCAGGGGCGGGTGAGCAGTTCTTC
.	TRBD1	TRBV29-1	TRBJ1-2	CSVEDPNRGTYGYTF	TGCAGCGTTGAAGATCCAAACAGGGGTACCTATGGCTACACCTTC